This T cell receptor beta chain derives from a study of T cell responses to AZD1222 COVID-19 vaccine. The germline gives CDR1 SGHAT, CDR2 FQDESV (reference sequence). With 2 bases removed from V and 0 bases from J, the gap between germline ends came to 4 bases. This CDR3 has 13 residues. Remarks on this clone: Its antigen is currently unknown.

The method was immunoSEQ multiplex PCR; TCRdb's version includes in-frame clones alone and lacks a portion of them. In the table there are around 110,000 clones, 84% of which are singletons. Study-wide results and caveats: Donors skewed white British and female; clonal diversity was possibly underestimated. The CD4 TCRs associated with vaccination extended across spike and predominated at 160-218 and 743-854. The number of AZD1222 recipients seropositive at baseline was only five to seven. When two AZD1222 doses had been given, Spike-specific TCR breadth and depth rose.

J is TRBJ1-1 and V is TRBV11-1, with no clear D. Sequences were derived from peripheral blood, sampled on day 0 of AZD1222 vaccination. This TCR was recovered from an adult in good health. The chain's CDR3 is CASSLRVNTEAFF. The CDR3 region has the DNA TGTGCCAGCAGCTTAAGGGTGAACACTGAAGCTTTCTTT. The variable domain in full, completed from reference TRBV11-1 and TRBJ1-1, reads EAEVAQSPRYKITEKSQAVAFWCDPISGHATLYWYRQILGQGPELLVQFQDESVVDDSQLPKDRFSAERLKGVDSTLKIQPAELGDSAMYLCASSLRVNTEAFFGQGTRLTVV.